Sequencing of this T cell receptor (beta chain) was carried out in a study of blood T cell repertoires in COVID-19. The wider study: Specimens from acute and convalescent COVID-19 originated in the United States, Italy and Spain. PBMCs, B-cell-depleted T cells, or T cells were the source of the cDNA or gDNA that made up the material.

The authors' processing: Nucleated cell counts were estimated from reference gene primer amplification. Profiling relied on immunoSEQ multiplex PCR, and the TCRdb table lists in-frame clones only, not all of them. Clone size and V and J calls were adopted from that table, with D and trimming inferred from the DNA. This sample yields some 50,000 clones, of which around 82% are seen a single time; around 8.2% belongs to the top ten. This clone has a single count. Other DNA sequences in the same sample also yield this CDR3. Sequenced: peripheral blood. The clonotype originates from a woman older than 75 with acute or convalescent COVID-19.

The CDR3 loop reads CASSSGLSTDTQYF. The CDR3 DNA reads as TGCGCCAGCAGCTCGGGACTTTCCACAGATACGCAGTATTTT. The chain is built from TRBV5-1 and TRBJ2-3; maybe TRBD2 (6 bases). Germline lookup yields CDR1 SGHRS and CDR2 YFSETQ. The CDR3 is made up of 14 amino acids. V was trimmed by 3 bases and J by 2 bases, leaving 10 bases between them. The whole variable domain, remainder taken from reference TRBV5-1 and TRBJ2-3, is KAGVTQTPRYLIKTRGQQVTLSCSPISGHRSVSWYQQTPGQGLQFLFEYFSETQRNKGNFPGRFSGRQFSNSRSEMNVSTLELGDSALYLCASSSGLSTDTQYFGPGTRLTVL.